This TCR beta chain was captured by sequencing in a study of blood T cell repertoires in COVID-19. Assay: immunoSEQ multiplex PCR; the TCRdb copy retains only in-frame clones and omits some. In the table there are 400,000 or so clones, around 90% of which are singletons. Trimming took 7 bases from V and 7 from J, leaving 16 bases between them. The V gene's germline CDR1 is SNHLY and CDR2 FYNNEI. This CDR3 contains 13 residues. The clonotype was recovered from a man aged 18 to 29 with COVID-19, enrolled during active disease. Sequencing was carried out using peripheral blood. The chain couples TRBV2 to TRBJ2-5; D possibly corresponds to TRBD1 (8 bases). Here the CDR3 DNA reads TGTGCCAGCACGGAGGACAGGGAGGGGACCCAGTACTTC. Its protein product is CASTEDREGTQYF.